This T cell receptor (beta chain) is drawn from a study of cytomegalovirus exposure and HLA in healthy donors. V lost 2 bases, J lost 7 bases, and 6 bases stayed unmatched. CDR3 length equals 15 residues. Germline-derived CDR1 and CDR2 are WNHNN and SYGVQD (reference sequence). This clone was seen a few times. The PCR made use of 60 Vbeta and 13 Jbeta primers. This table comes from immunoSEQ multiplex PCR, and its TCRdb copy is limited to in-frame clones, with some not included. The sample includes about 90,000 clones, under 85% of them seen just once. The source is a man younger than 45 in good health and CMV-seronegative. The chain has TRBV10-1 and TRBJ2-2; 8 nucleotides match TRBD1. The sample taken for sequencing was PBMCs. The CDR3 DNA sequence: TGCGCCAGCAGTGAGGGGCAGGGGGCAAACGGGGAGCTGTTTTTT. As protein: CASSEGQGANGELFF.